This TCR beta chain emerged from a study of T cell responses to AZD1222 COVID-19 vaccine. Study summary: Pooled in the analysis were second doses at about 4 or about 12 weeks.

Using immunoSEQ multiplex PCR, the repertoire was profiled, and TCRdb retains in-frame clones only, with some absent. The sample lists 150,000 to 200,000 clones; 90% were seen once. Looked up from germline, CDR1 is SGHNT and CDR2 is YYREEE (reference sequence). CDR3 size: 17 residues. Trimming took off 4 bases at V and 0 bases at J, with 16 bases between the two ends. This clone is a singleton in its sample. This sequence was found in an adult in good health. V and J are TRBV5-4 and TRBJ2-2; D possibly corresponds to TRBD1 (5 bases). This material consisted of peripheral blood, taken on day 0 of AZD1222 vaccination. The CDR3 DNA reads TGTGCCAGCAGCCTACTGGGGCCCTCCCCGAACACCGGGGAGCTGTTTTTT. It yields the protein CASSLLGPSPNTGELFF.